This T cell receptor beta chain came from a study of spatial heterogeneity in lung cancer. Study overall: Alpha-chain sequences were consistently detected in smaller numbers than beta-chain sequences. General study results and limits: Ubiquitous, expanded tumor-derived TCRs were more frequently observed in blood at resection than at follow-up.

TCRdb analysed the 5' RACE reads with MiXCR anew, one entry per CDR3 protein. The data show about 13,000 distinct CDR3 sequences, under 5% seen once. Documented time point: sample taken at primary tumor resection. The study sequenced unsorted whole RNA from tumor, nontumor lung or frozen PBMC. Trimming left V 6 bases short and J 3 bases short, with 15 bases between. Germline CDR1 reads SNHLY; CDR2 reads FYNNEI. This CDR3 has 14 amino acids. In the case of this clonotype: Antigen unknown. This beta chain appears as a stray read in a library generated for alpha chains; its size is not informative.

The clonotype originates from a male donor with early-stage non-small cell lung cancer. Source: PBMCs, taken at surgery. The chain carries TRBV2 and TRBJ2-7, with D perhaps TRBD1 (5 bases). The CDR3 DNA follows: TGTGCCAGCAGGGAGACAGCTACTTACTACGAGCAGTACTTC. It specifies CASRETATYYEQYF.